This T cell receptor (beta chain) derives from a study of PD-L1 blockade in urothelial cancer. Regarding the study as a whole: By 3 weeks, tumor-associated blood clones had expanded more in durable-benefit patients.

Concerning this clone itself: The antigen remains undetermined.

Using immunoSEQ multiplex PCR, the repertoire was profiled, and TCRdb retains in-frame clones only, with some absent. Here the sample spans around 33,000 clones, 80% to 90% being singletons. The CDR3 is 15 amino acids. Germline CDR1 reads SGHTA; CDR2 reads FQGNSA. V dropped 4 bases and J dropped 3; count of bases not matched to a gene: 6. This sample's time point: pretreatment peripheral blood. Metastatic or locally advanced urothelial carcinoma was present in the patients. This chain uses TRBV7-2 with TRBJ1-2; the match to TRBD1 covers 9 bases. The sequence was collected from a man between 60 and 70 years old with urothelial cancer. The sample in question was PBMCs, obtained around atezolizumab (anti-PD-L1) treatment. In nucleotides, the CDR3 is TGTGCCAGCAGCTCCCGACAGGGGGTGCACTATGGCTACACCTTC. Its translation is CASSSRQGVHYGYTF.